A single sample gave rise to the 15 T cell receptor beta chains below, sequenced in a study of shared clonotypes between healthy human individuals. Profiling relied on immunoSEQ multiplex PCR, and the TCRdb table lists in-frame clones only, not all of them. The sample has over a million clones, approximately 98% seen once. Sequenced sample: naive CD4+ T cells sorted from blood. Subset given: CD45RA+ positively selected. Every receptor here comes from a man aged 25 to 40 in good health.

This clone was seen a few times. The chain combines TRBV28 with TRBJ1-2; no clear D gene. V was shortened by 2 bases and J by 2 bases, with 9 bases between the two germline ends. Germline loops: CDR1 MDHEN, CDR2 SYDVKM. The CDR3 is made up of 14 amino acids. The CDR3 is CASSLARSNYGYTF. In DNA, the CDR3 is TGTGCCAGCAGTTTAGCCAGATCCAACTATGGCTACACCTTC.

CDR3 in amino acids: CASSPIDRNYGYTF. For the CDR3, the DNA is TGTGCCAGCAGTCCCATTGACAGAAACTATGGCTACACCTTC. This chain uses TRBV28 with TRBJ1-2; D might be TRBD1 (5 bases). V was pared by 5 bases and J by 2 bases, with 12 bases between. Germline V gene sequence: CDR1 MDHEN, CDR2 SYDVKM. The CDR3 spans 14 residues.

This rearrangement joins TRBV9 to TRBJ1-2; 7 nucleotides line up with TRBD1. Germline-derived CDR1 and CDR2 are SGDLS and YYNGEE. Losses at the gene ends were 0 bases for V and 8 bases for J; bases not matched to a gene: 7. There are 14 residues in the CDR3. The CDR3 sequence: CASSVAFSGGGYTF. The CDR3 DNA follows: TGTGCCAGCAGCGTAGCTTTCTCAGGGGGAGGCTACACCTTC.

V and J are TRBV7-9 and TRBJ2-1, with 8 bases identical to TRBD2. The CDR3 is 14 amino acids. CDR1 SEHNR and CDR2 FQNEAQ come from the germline V gene (reference sequence). Trimming took 11 bases from V and 7 from J; bases not matched to a gene: 13. DNA of the CDR3: TGTGCCGGATTGCGGCGGGAGGACCATAATGAGCAGTTCTTC. Protein: CAGLRREDHNEQFF.

The chain is built from TRBV5-4 and TRBJ2-3; D unresolved. Trimming stripped 4 bases from V and 2 bases from J, with 8 bases between. The CDR3 is made up of 13 amino acids. Germline CDR1 is SGHNT and CDR2 is YYREEE (reference sequence). The CDR3: CASSVLHTDTQYF. Here the CDR3 DNA reads TGTGCCAGCAGCGTCCTTCACACAGATACGCAGTATTTT.

The chain carries TRBV7-3 and TRBJ2-1, with TRBD2 matching over 15 bases. The CDR3 runs 19 residues. Germline V gene data show CDR1 as SGHTA and CDR2 as FQGTGA. Losses at the gene ends were 5 bases for V and 7 bases for J; bases not matched to a gene: 15. The CDR3 sequence: CASSLQGLAGGGARNEQFF. The CDR3 nucleotides read TGTGCCAGCAGCCTTCAGGGACTAGCGGGAGGAGGGGCTAGGAATGAGCAGTTCTTC.

This chain connects TRBV6-1 to TRBJ2-7, with 11 positions matching TRBD1. Trimming took 6 bases from V and 5 from J; bases not matched to a gene: 6. CDR1 is MNHNS, CDR2 SASEGT, per germline. The CDR3 totals 14 residues. DNA of the CDR3: TGTGCCAGCAGGGGGACAGGGGGTTTCAACGAGCAGTACTTC. It codes for CASRGTGGFNEQYF.

This chain joins TRBV6-1 and TRBJ2-5; TRBD1 matches at 7 bases. Germline values: CDR1 MNHNS, CDR2 SASEGT. Trimming at V came to 4 bases and at J to 5 bases, leaving 10 bases not matched to a gene. This CDR3 contains 15 residues. In DNA, the CDR3 is TGTGCCAGCAGTGCCCCGACAGGGCCCGGGGAGACCCAGTACTTC. It encodes CASSAPTGPGETQYF.

The rearrangement links TRBV5-1 to TRBJ2-2; 11 bases line up with TRBD2. The germline V gene has CDR1 SGHRS and CDR2 YFSETQ. The CDR3 runs 15 residues. After removal of 7 bases from V and 2 bases from J, the junction contained 4 bases not matched to a gene. CDR3 loop: CASHGTSGNTGELFF. DNA for the CDR3: TGCGCCAGCCATGGGACTAGCGGTAACACCGGGGAGCTGTTTTTT.

The chain carries TRBV28 and TRBJ2-1, with D perhaps given as TRBD1 or TRBD2 (7 bases each). V lost 5 bases, J lost 8 bases, and 19 bases lay in between. Germline-derived CDR1 and CDR2 are MDHEN and SYDVKM. The CDR3 loop spans 15 amino acids. As DNA, the CDR3 is TGTGCCAGCAGTCAATCGACAGGGAGGGTCGATGAGCAGTTCTTC. Translating it yields CASSQSTGRVDEQFF.

V usage is TRBV5-6 and J usage is TRBJ1-4; D uncertain. V lost 2 bases, J lost 4 bases, and 9 bases lay in between. This CDR3 contains 14 residues. CDR1 is SGHDT and CDR2 is YYEEEE in the germline V gene. CDR3: CASSFRRGNEKLFF. CDR3 bases: TGTGCCAGCAGCTTCAGGAGAGGTAATGAAAAACTGTTTTTT.

The CDR3 is CAISESTGRTEAFF. The CDR3 DNA follows: TGTGCCATCAGTGAGTCGACAGGGAGAACTGAAGCTTTCTTT. The chain recombines TRBV10-3 with TRBJ1-1; 7 nucleotides match TRBD1. V was clipped by 0 bases and J by 5 bases; unmatched bases: 3. The CDR3 sequence is 14 residues long. Germline lookup yields CDR1 ENHRY and CDR2 SYGVKD.

The chain employs TRBV28 and TRBJ2-4, with D tentatively TRBD2 (5 bases). Looked up from germline, CDR1 is MDHEN and CDR2 is SYDVKM. This CDR3 contains 15 residues. Trimming removed 5 bases at V and 1 base at J, with 12 bases between. This chain's CDR3 is CASSPSGVAKNIQYF. The CDR3 DNA reads as TGTGCCAGCAGTCCCTCCGGGGTGGCCAAAAACATTCAGTACTTC.

The gene calls are TRBV30 and TRBJ2-7; maybe TRBD1 (6 bases). V lost 2 bases to trimming and J lost 5 bases, with 19 bases between them. This CDR3 contains 15 residues. Per germline, CDR1 GTSNPN and CDR2 SVGIG (reference sequence). Here the CDR3 reads CAWSQRQVRRDEQYF. Written as DNA, the CDR3 is TGTGCCTGGAGTCAGAGACAGGTGCGCCGGGACGAGCAGTACTTC.

The rearrangement uses TRBV18 and TRBJ2-3; D unclear. The length of the CDR3 is 14 residues. Trimming took 5 bases from V and 0 from J, leaving 9 bases between them. CDR1 KGHSH and CDR2 LQKENI come from the germline V gene. The CDR3 DNA sequence: TGTGCCAGCTCAGGAGCCCGCAGCACAGATACGCAGTATTTT. It specifies CASSGARSTDTQYF.